This TCR beta chain was identified in a study of molecular identifiers for immune sequencing clone quantification. TCRdb passed the PCR reads through MiXCR, listing each CDR3 protein once. The data show a few hundred thousand distinct CDR3 sequences, about 22% seen once. This clonotype was counted many times. Sequenced input: naive CD8+ T cells from blood, with Jurkat cell RNA spiked in. Subset indicated: FACS-sorted CD8+CD4-CCR7+CD45RA+ naive T cells. This clonotype was obtained from a human donor in good health. Some libraries in this study had Jurkat cell RNA spiked in.

CDR3 in amino acids: CSARRFTSGIYEQYF. The DNA for the CDR3 is TGCAGTGCTAGACGTTTCACTAGCGGGATCTACGAGCAGTACTTC. V and J are TRBV20-1 and TRBJ2-7, with 10 bases lining up with TRBD2. J gave up 3 bases and V 2 bases, and 7 bases lay outside the gene matches. This CDR3 contains 15 residues. Germline V lookup: CDR1 DFQATT, CDR2 SNEGSKA (reference sequence).